Presented here are 30 T cell receptor beta chains from one specimen sequenced in a study of blood T cell repertoires in COVID-19. Libraries were prepared by immunoSEQ multiplex PCR; TCRdb keeps only in-frame clonotypes and omits some of them. The data hold 150,000 to 200,000 clones, with 70% to 80% observed a single time. Specimen: peripheral blood. Receptor source: a woman between 40 and 55 years old with COVID-19, enrolled during active disease.

This chain links TRBV7-9 with TRBJ2-1, with 10 bases aligning to TRBD2. This CDR3 contains 18 residues. V shed 4 bases, J shed 7 bases, and the junction held 16 bases outside the gene matches. From germline, CDR1 is SEHNR and CDR2 FQNEAQ (reference sequence). The CDR3 is CASSYGLMSGGANNEQFF. The CDR3 DNA reads as TGTGCCAGCAGCTACGGACTGATGAGCGGGGGGGCTAATAATGAGCAGTTCTTC.

This sequence joins TRBV9 and TRBJ1-2; weak D call: TRBD1 (5 bases). The germline V gene has CDR1 SGDLS and CDR2 YYNGEE. This CDR3 contains 17 residues. Trimming pared 7 bases from V and 4 bases from J, leaving 26 bases between. In DNA form, the CDR3 reads TGTGCCAGCTCATCCGACAGCGATGTCAACTTATCCTATGGCTACACCTTC. Its protein is CASSSDSDVNLSYGYTF.

The chain is built from TRBV9 and TRBJ2-5; 7 bases are shared with TRBD2. CDR1 and CDR2 (germline): SGDLS, YYNGEE. The CDR3 has 14 amino acids. J was trimmed by 5 bases and V by 0 bases; bases with no gene match: 4. Here the CDR3 DNA reads TGTGCCAGCAGCGTAGAGAACGGGGGGGAGACCCAGTACTTC. It is translated as CASSVENGGETQYF.

The rearrangement links TRBV11-2 to TRBJ2-5, with D hard to call. Trimming pared 5 bases from V and 2 bases from J, leaving 6 bases between. The germline gives CDR1 SGHAT, CDR2 FQNNGV. The CDR3 loop spans 12 amino acids. The CDR3 sequence is CASSLKQETQYF. The CDR3 coding sequence is TGTGCCAGCAGCCTAAAGCAAGAGACCCAGTACTTC.

The rearrangement joins TRBV6-2 or TRBV6-3 to TRBJ1-5, with D hard to call. The CDR3 sequence is 17 residues long. Per germline, CDR1 MNHEY and CDR2 SVGEGT. V lost 4 bases to trimming and J lost 0 bases, with 16 bases between them. This CDR3 is CASSWTERDYSNQPQHF. In DNA form, the CDR3 reads TGTGCCAGCAGTTGGACGGAGAGAGACTATAGCAATCAGCCCCAGCATTTT.

The chain combines TRBV11-3 with TRBJ1-1; 8 bases match TRBD1. The CDR3 runs 13 residues. V shed 5 bases and J 4 bases; nucleotides not matched to a gene: 3. Germline V gene lookup returns CDR1 SGHNT and CDR2 YENEEA. CDR3 coding DNA: TGTGCCAGCAGCGAAGGACAGGGCACTGAAGCTTTCTTT. It is translated as CASSEGQGTEAFF.

The chain couples TRBV4-3 to TRBJ2-3; weak D call: TRBD2 (6 bases). V lost 1 base, J lost 6 bases, and 14 bases lay in between. Looked up from germline, CDR1 is LGHNA and CDR2 is YSLEER. The CDR3 is made up of 15 amino acids. The CDR3 loop is CASSQGGGVVDTQYF. DNA of the CDR3: TGCGCCAGCAGCCAAGGTGGCGGGGTAGTGGATACGCAGTATTTT.

The table lists this clone with a count of one. This rearrangement joins TRBV9 to TRBJ2-1; 11 bases agree with TRBD2. Germline values: CDR1 SGDLS, CDR2 YYNGEE. V was clipped by 2 bases and J by 3 bases; unmatched bases: 4. This CDR3 contains 16 residues. CDR3 in amino acids: CASSVRGLAVYNEQFF. The CDR3 region has the DNA TGTGCCAGCAGCGTCCGGGGACTAGCGGTCTACAATGAGCAGTTCTTC. Supplemented by reference TRBV9 and TRBJ2-1, the full variable domain reads DSGVTQTPKHLITATGQRVTLRCSPRSGDLSVYWYQQSLDQGLQFLIQYYNGEERAKGNILERFSAQQFPDLHSELNLSSLELGDSALYFCASSVRGLAVYNEQFFGPGTRLTVL.

This clone has a count of ten or more. The chain is built from TRBV27 and TRBJ2-3; D perhaps matches TRBD2 (6 bases). Trimming took 0 bases from V and 7 from J, leaving 14 bases between them. CDR3 length equals 15 residues. CDR1 is MNHEY, CDR2 SMNVEV, per germline (reference sequence). The CDR3 loop is CASSLSRGLLNTQYF. CDR3 nucleotides: TGTGCCAGCAGTTTATCAAGGGGACTTTTAAATACGCAGTATTTT.

The DNA for the CDR3 is TGTGCCAGCAGCGGGAGGGCCAGGTCGAACACTGAAGCTTTCTTT. Its translation: CASSGRARSNTEAFF. The rearrangement joins TRBV9 to TRBJ1-1; D uncertain. From germline, CDR1 is SGDLS and CDR2 YYNGEE. With 3 bases removed from V and 1 base from J, the gap between germline ends came to 13 bases. This CDR3 has 15 residues.

CDR3 sequence: CASSIPGQGGYEQYF. The CDR3 nucleotides read TGTGCCAGTAGTATCCCGGGACAGGGCGGATACGAGCAGTACTTC. The V and J genes are TRBV19 and TRBJ2-7, with 9 bases matching TRBD1. The V and J ends lost 3 bases and 4 bases, in that order; junction bases with no gene match: 7. This CDR3 has 15 residues. CDR1 LNHDA and CDR2 SQIVND come from the germline V gene (reference sequence).

The chain combines TRBV20-1 with TRBJ1-6, with a weak D call TRBD1 (5 bases). The CDR3 spans 19 residues. V gave up 3 bases and J gave up 0 bases, with 21 bases separating them. Germline-derived CDR1 and CDR2 are DFQATT and SNEGSKA (reference sequence). CDR3 residues: CSASYAREGPSSYNSPLHF. The DNA for the CDR3 is TGCAGTGCTAGTTATGCCAGGGAAGGCCCCAGCTCCTATAATTCACCCCTCCACTTT.

Turning to this clone: Other DNA variants within this sample encode the same CDR3. V is TRBV29-1 and J is TRBJ2-3; 7 nucleotides align to TRBD1. V dropped 3 bases and J dropped 6; count of bases not matched to a gene: 0. Germline V gives CDR1 SQVTM, CDR2 ANQGSEA. This CDR3 comprises 11 residues. CDR3 loop: CSVDRGDTQYF. The CDR3 DNA follows: TGCAGCGTTGACAGGGGGGATACGCAGTATTTT.

J is TRBJ1-2 and V is TRBV4-2, with 8 bases fitting TRBD1. The length of the CDR3 is 18 residues. The J segment lost 7 bases and the V segment lost 1 base, leaving 17 bases of the junction unmatched. CDR1 is LGHNA and CDR2 is YNFKEQ in the germline V gene. The CDR3 DNA follows: TGTGCCAGCAGCCAAGTAGGGACGACAGGGGACGCGAAATCTGGCTACACCTTC. Amino acids: CASSQVGTTGDAKSGYTF.

This clone was picked up one time. The rearrangement joins TRBV5-4 to TRBJ1-4; tentatively, D is TRBD1 (5 bases). Germline CDR1 SGHNT, CDR2 YYREEE (reference sequence). The CDR3 length is 14 residues. The V end was cut by 4 bases, the J end by 4 bases, with 11 bases between. In nucleotides, the CDR3 is TGTGCCAGCAGCGGGGGGGGTAGTAATGAAAAACTGTTTTTT. Translated, it gives CASSGGGSNEKLFF.

This clone was observed many times. The gene calls are TRBV27 and TRBJ2-5; D is unresolved. V gave up 2 bases and J gave up 4 bases, with 11 bases separating them. The CDR3 consists of 14 residues. The germline V gene has CDR1 MNHEY and CDR2 SMNVEV (reference sequence). CDR3 loop: CASSLGSFVETQYF. The DNA of the CDR3 is TGTGCCAGCAGTTTAGGTAGCTTTGTAGAGACCCAGTACTTC.

This chain links TRBV27 with TRBJ2-7, with 9 bases identical to TRBD2. The germline gives CDR1 MNHEY, CDR2 SMNVEV (reference sequence). With 4 bases clipped from V and 5 bases from J, the junction kept 6 bases outside the gene matches. There are 14 residues in the CDR3. CDR3 sequence: CASSWRGGRDEQYF. The DNA for the CDR3 is TGTGCCAGCAGTTGGCGGGGGGGCCGCGACGAGCAGTACTTC.

The chain carries TRBV5-4 and TRBJ1-3; D possibly corresponds to TRBD1 (5 bases). Between the trimmed V and J ends, which lost 4 bases and 2 bases, there was a span of 7 bases. Germline assignment: CDR1 SGHNT and CDR2 YYREEE (reference sequence). The CDR3 is 13 amino acids. The CDR3 reads CASSLTAGNTIYF. The CDR3 coding sequence is TGTGCCAGCAGCCTGACAGCTGGAAACACCATATATTTT.

This clone has just one count. This sequence joins TRBV5-1 and TRBJ2-1, with 10 bases aligning to TRBD2. The CDR3 is 16 amino acids. Trimming removed 4 bases from V and 7 bases from J; junction bases left unmatched: 11. The germline V gene encodes CDR1 SGHRS and CDR2 YFSETQ. The chain's CDR3 is CASSPAERGGGNEQFF. As DNA, the CDR3 is TGCGCCAGCAGCCCCGCCGAGCGGGGGGGTGGGAATGAGCAGTTCTTC.

The genes are TRBV27 and TRBJ2-3; tentatively, D is TRBD2 (6 bases). Germline loops: CDR1 MNHEY, CDR2 SMNVEV (reference sequence). V dropped 8 bases and J dropped 1 base, with 10 bases sitting between them. The CDR3 extends over 13 amino acids. CDR3 region: CASEKRGTDTQYF. The CDR3 region has the DNA TGTGCCAGCGAGAAGCGGGGCACAGATACGCAGTATTTT.

The CDR3 is CASSQGTSRFTDTQYF. The CDR3 nucleotides read TGTGCCAGCAGCCAAGGGACTAGCAGATTCACAGATACGCAGTATTTT. This chain links TRBV3-1 (or the pseudogene TRBV3-2) with TRBJ2-3, with 8 bases identical to TRBD2. Unmatched junction bases numbered 5, after V lost 1 base and J lost 2 bases. The CDR3 is made up of 16 amino acids. Germline lookup yields CDR1 LGHDT and CDR2 YNNKEL (reference sequence).

This sequence joins TRBV29-1 and TRBJ2-1; TRBD2 aligns across 7 bases. The ends lost 4 bases at V and 3 bases at J; junction bases unmatched: 6. The germline CDR1 and CDR2 sequences are SQVTM and ANQGSEA. The CDR3 covers 14 residues. This chain's CDR3 is CSVGTSLYYNEQFF. The CDR3 bases are TGCAGCGTTGGGACTAGTCTTTACTACAATGAGCAGTTCTTC.

V and J are TRBV2 and TRBJ2-7; 10 bases fit TRBD1. CDR3 length: 13 residues. V was clipped by 6 bases and J by 5 bases; unmatched bases: 4. The V gene's germline CDR1 is SNHLY and CDR2 FYNNEI. DNA for the CDR3: TGTGCCAGCAGGGGGGACAGGGGCGACGAGCAGTACTTC. Translated, it gives CASRGDRGDEQYF.

In its sample, this clone was seen a few times. CDR3 residues: CASSSTPVDEQYF. DNA for the CDR3: TGTGCCAGCAGCTCCACCCCAGTGGACGAGCAGTACTTC. The J gene is TRBJ2-7, the V gene TRBV13; D not certain. Between the trimmed V and J ends, which lost 4 bases and 5 bases, there was a span of 12 bases. CDR1 and CDR2 from the germline V gene are PRHDT and FYEKMQ (reference sequence). CDR3 length equals 13 residues.

This clone was recorded only once. The rearrangement joins TRBV30 to TRBJ2-1; D is possibly TRBD2 (7 bases). Trimming pared 3 bases from V and 6 bases from J, leaving 18 bases between. This CDR3 comprises 15 residues. Germline CDR1 reads GTSNPN; CDR2 reads SVGIG (reference sequence). CDR3 region: CAWSSSRGASNEQFF. The CDR3 DNA is TGTGCCTGGAGCTCCAGTCGGGGGGCGAGCAATGAGCAGTTCTTC.

This clone has only a few counts. The same CDR3 also results from other DNA sequences found in this sample. The chain has TRBV9 and TRBJ1-6, with 7 bases matching TRBD1. This CDR3 comprises 15 residues. Trimming at V came to 4 bases and at J to 6 bases, leaving 7 bases not matched to a gene. Germline V gene sequence: CDR1 SGDLS, CDR2 YYNGEE. In DNA form, the CDR3 reads TGTGCCAGCAGCCCTCGGACAGGCCTTAATTCACCCCTCCACTTT. It codes for CASSPRTGLNSPLHF.

The chain links TRBV5-4 to TRBJ1-5, with 10 bases fitting TRBD1. The V gene end was trimmed by 4 bases and the J gene end by 6 bases; junction bases not matched to a gene: 7. Germline CDR1 reads SGHNT; CDR2 reads YYREEE (reference sequence). The CDR3 is 15 residues long. The CDR3 nucleotides are TGTGCCAGCAGCCGGGACAGGGGTTCAGGTCAGCCCCAGCATTTT. Its protein product is CASSRDRGSGQPQHF.

The chain couples TRBV5-1 to TRBJ2-6; 8 bases map to TRBD2. Germline CDR1 is SGHRS and CDR2 is YFSETQ. The CDR3 is made up of 17 amino acids. The ends lost 4 bases at V and 2 bases at J; junction bases unmatched: 8. The CDR3 region is CASSPQIGGAGANVLTF. DNA of the CDR3: TGCGCCAGCAGCCCCCAGATCGGGGGGGCTGGGGCCAACGTCCTGACTTTC.

J is TRBJ2-3 and V is TRBV6-6; TRBD2 might be the D (5 bases). Germline values: CDR1 MNHNY, CDR2 SVGAGI (reference sequence). The CDR3 contains 15 residues. Between the trimmed V and J ends, which lost 6 bases and 0 bases, there was a span of 13 bases. CDR3 sequence (DNA): TGTGCCAGCAGCCCGAGCGGCCCTAGCACAGATACGCAGTATTTT. It specifies CASSPSGPSTDTQYF.

This clone has more than one count but fewer than ten. The chain couples TRBV6-5 to TRBJ1-2, with a possible D match to TRBD1 (6 bases). V was cut by 6 bases and J by 1 base, with 15 bases left in between. The CDR3 spans 15 residues. In germline, CDR1 is MNHEY, CDR2 SVGAGI. The CDR3 sequence: CASSEGDNINYGYTF. CDR3 in DNA: TGTGCCAGCAGCGAGGGGGACAACATTAACTATGGCTACACCTTC.